The 14 T cell receptor beta chains presented below share a single source sample, sequenced in a study of blood T cell repertoires in COVID-19. Using immunoSEQ multiplex PCR, the repertoire was profiled, and TCRdb retains in-frame clones only, with some absent. The sample records hundreds of thousands of clones, 84% being singletons. Sequencing used peripheral blood. These receptors originate from a human donor in a cohort sampled during active COVID-19.

V gene TRBV7-9 combines with J gene TRBJ2-7, with 9 bases matching TRBD2. Germline values: CDR1 SEHNR, CDR2 FQNEAQ (reference sequence). The ends lost 5 bases at V and 3 bases at J; junction bases unmatched: 11. The CDR3 covers 16 residues. CDR3 residues: CASSPPVAGANYEQYF. As DNA, the CDR3 is TGTGCCAGCAGCCCCCCAGTAGCGGGAGCGAACTACGAGCAGTACTTC.

J is TRBJ2-7 and V is TRBV6-5; TRBD1 aligns across 10 bases. The CDR3 contains 14 residues. Germline V CDR1 and CDR2: MNHEY, SVGAGI. V shed 7 bases and J 5 bases; nucleotides not matched to a gene: 8. CDR3 bases: TGTGCCAGCATCCGGGACAGGGGTGTCAACGAGCAGTACTTC. Amino acid sequence: CASIRDRGVNEQYF.

V and J are TRBV5-5 and TRBJ1-6, with 8 bases aligning to TRBD1. Germline V CDR1 and CDR2: SGHKS, YYEKEE (reference sequence). J was trimmed by 5 bases and V by 4 bases; bases with no gene match: 8. The CDR3 has 16 residues. CDR3 region: CASSDKWTGHNSPLHF. The CDR3 bases are TGTGCCAGCAGCGACAAATGGACAGGGCATAATTCACCCCTCCACTTT.

The chain recombines TRBV27 with TRBJ2-1; no reliable D call. The CDR3 extends over 12 amino acids. Germline CDR1 reads MNHEY; CDR2 reads SMNVEV (reference sequence). Trimming removed 0 bases from V and 9 bases from J, with 6 bases in between. The CDR3 nucleotides are TGTGCCAGCAGTTTATCTAGGAGTGAGCAGTTCTTC. It is translated as CASSLSRSEQFF.

This clone has only a few counts. The V and J genes are TRBV11-2 and TRBJ1-1, with D uncertain. This CDR3 contains 13 residues. With 5 bases removed from V and 10 bases from J, the gap between germline ends came to 17 bases. Germline V gene sequence: CDR1 SGHAT, CDR2 FQNNGV. The CDR3 region is CASSRSESTGAFF. CDR3 sequence (DNA): TGTGCCAGCAGCCGATCCGAGAGCACGGGAGCTTTCTTT. Full variable domain (remainder filled in from reference TRBV11-2 and TRBJ1-1): EAGVAQSPRYKIIEKRQSVAFWCNPISGHATLYWYQQILGQGPKLLIQFQNNGVVDDSQLPKDRFSAERLKGVDSTLKIQPAKLEDSAVYLCASSRSESTGAFFGQGTRLTVV.

V usage is TRBV3-1 (or the pseudogene TRBV3-2) and J usage is TRBJ2-5; D not certain. Trimming took off 2 bases at V and 4 bases at J, with 8 bases between the two ends. Germline CDR1 is LGHDT and CDR2 is YNNKEL (reference sequence). The CDR3 runs to 13 residues. CDR3 region: CASSQQVPETQYF. CDR3 DNA sequence: TGTGCCAGCAGCCAACAGGTTCCAGAGACCCAGTACTTC.

This chain links TRBV29-1 with TRBJ1-6; 7 nucleotides agree with TRBD1. The CDR3 loop spans 13 amino acids. The germline V gene has CDR1 SQVTM and CDR2 ANQGSEA. The junction had 9 bases not matched to a gene; V was cut back by 6 bases and J by 10 bases. CDR3 in DNA: TGCAGCGTCGAGACAGGGAACGGGTCACCCCTCCACTTT. Protein sequence: CSVETGNGSPLHF.

The V call is TRBV5-1, the J call TRBJ2-3, with 9 nucleotides matching TRBD1. Germline V gene data show CDR1 as SGHRS and CDR2 as YFSETQ. Germline trimming cut 0 bases from V and 6 bases from J; bases unmatched to any gene: 14. The CDR3 runs to 18 residues. The CDR3 here is CASSLALLRDREDDTQYF. The CDR3 DNA reads as TGCGCCAGCAGCTTGGCCCTCCTCCGGGACAGGGAGGATGATACGCAGTATTTT.

The V gene is TRBV19, the J gene TRBJ1-5, with D maybe TRBD1 (6 bases). The CDR3 is 14 residues long. V shed 3 bases and J shed 4 bases, with 10 bases lying between them. CDR1 and CDR2 (germline): LNHDA, SQIVND (reference sequence). DNA of the CDR3: TGTGCCAGTAGTATCGGACAGAAAAATCAGCCCCAGCATTTT. It codes for CASSIGQKNQPQHF.

The V call is TRBV6-5, the J call TRBJ2-3, with D tentatively TRBD1 (6 bases). V was clipped by 5 bases and J by 15 bases, with 15 bases between them. Germline lookup yields CDR1 MNHEY and CDR2 SVGAGI. The CDR3 extends over 11 amino acids. The CDR3, as DNA: TGTGCCAGCAGTACAGGGTCCGTCGTCTATTTT. Amino acids: CASSTGSVVYF.

The chain employs TRBV6-5 and TRBJ2-1; D remains unclear. The germline V and J ends were trimmed by 6 bases and 4 bases, with 10 bases remaining between them. The CDR3 has 13 residues. CDR1 MNHEY and CDR2 SVGAGI come from the germline V gene. In DNA, the CDR3 is TGTGCCAGCAGGGCCAGAGGTTACAATGAGCAGTTCTTC. This encodes CASRARGYNEQFF.

V and J are TRBV7-2 and TRBJ2-5; 12 bases are a match to TRBD2. The CDR3 is made up of 18 amino acids. Losses at the gene ends were 5 bases for V and 7 bases for J; bases not matched to a gene: 17. The germline gives CDR1 SGHTA, CDR2 FQGNSA. CDR3 residues: CASSPLAASGGASGTQYF. The CDR3 region has the DNA TGTGCCAGCAGCCCCCTGGCGGCTAGCGGGGGGGCGTCTGGGACCCAGTACTTC.

The chain has TRBV9 and TRBJ2-1; tentatively, D is TRBD1 (6 bases). The CDR3 extends over 15 amino acids. The V and J ends lost 3 bases and 7 bases respectively, with 17 bases between them. Per germline, CDR1 SGDLS and CDR2 YYNGEE. The CDR3 here is CASSASDSYLNEQFF. The DNA for the CDR3 is TGTGCCAGCAGCGCCTCGGACAGCTATTTGAATGAGCAGTTCTTC.

This chain links TRBV28 with TRBJ1-2, with 7 bases identical to TRBD1. Germline V gene data show CDR1 as MDHEN and CDR2 as SYDVKM. After removal of 6 bases from V and 0 bases from J, the junction contained 13 bases not matched to a gene. The CDR3 length is 17 residues. CDR3 DNA: TGTGCCAGCAGAACCGCCGGGACAGAGTTAGCTAACTATGGCTACACCTTC. It encodes CASRTAGTELANYGYTF.